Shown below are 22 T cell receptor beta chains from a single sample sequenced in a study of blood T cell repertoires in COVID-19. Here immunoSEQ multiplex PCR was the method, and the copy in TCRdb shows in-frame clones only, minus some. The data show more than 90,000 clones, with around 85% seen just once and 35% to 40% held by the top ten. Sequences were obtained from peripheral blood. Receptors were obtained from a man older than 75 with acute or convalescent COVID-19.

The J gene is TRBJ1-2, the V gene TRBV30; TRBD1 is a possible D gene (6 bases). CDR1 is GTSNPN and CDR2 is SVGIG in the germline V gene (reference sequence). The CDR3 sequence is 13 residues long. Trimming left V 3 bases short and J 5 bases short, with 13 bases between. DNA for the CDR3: TGTGCCTGGAGGCCCCCGGGACATTATGGCTACACCTTC. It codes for CAWRPPGHYGYTF. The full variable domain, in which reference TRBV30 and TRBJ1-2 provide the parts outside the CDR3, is SQTIHQWPATLVQPVGSPLSLECTVEGTSNPNLYWYRQAAGRGLQLLFYSVGIGQISSEVPQNLSASRPQDRQFILSSKKLLLSDSGFYLCAWRPPGHYGYTFGSGTRLTVV.

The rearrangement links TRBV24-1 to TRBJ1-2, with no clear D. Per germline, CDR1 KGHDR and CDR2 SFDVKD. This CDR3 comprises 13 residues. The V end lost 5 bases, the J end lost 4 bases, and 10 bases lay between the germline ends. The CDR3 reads CATSANRGYGYTF. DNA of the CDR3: TGTGCCACCAGTGCCAATCGCGGCTATGGCTACACCTTC.

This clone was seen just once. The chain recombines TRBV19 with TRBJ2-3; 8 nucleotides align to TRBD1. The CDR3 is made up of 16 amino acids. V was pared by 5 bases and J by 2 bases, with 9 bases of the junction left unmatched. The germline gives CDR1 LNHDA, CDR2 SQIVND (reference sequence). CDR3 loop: CASSSQGALFTDTQYF. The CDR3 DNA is TGTGCCAGTAGTTCCCAGGGGGCGCTATTCACAGATACGCAGTATTTT.

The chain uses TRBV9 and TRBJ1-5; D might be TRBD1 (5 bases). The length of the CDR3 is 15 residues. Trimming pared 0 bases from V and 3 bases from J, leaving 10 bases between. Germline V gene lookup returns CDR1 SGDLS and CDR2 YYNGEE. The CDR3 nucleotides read TGTGCCAGCAGCGTAGAGGGCAGGGTCAATCAGCCCCAGCATTTT. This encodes CASSVEGRVNQPQHF.

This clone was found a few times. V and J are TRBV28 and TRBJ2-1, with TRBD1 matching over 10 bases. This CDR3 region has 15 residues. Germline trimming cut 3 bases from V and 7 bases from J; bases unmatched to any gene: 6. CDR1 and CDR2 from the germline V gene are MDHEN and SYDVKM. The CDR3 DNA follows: TGTGCCAGCAGTTTTTCCGGGACAGGGGTAAATGAGCAGTTCTTC. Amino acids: CASSFSGTGVNEQFF.

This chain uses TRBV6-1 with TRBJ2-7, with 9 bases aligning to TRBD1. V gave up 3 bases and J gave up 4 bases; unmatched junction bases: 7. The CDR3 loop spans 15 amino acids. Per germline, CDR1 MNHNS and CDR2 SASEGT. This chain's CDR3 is CASSDVGQGRYEQYF. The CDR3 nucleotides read TGTGCCAGCAGTGATGTGGGACAGGGACGGTACGAGCAGTACTTC.

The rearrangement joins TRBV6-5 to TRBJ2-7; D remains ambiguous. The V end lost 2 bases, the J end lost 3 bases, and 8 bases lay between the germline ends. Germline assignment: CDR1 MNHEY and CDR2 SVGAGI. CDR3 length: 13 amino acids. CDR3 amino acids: CASSYPPLYEQYF. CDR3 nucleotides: TGTGCCAGCAGTTACCCCCCCCTCTACGAGCAGTACTTC.

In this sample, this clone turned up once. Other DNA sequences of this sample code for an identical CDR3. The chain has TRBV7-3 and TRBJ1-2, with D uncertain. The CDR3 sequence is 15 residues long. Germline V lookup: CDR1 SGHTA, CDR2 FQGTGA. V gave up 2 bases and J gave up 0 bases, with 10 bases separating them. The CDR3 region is CASSLDGTTNYGYTF. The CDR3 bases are TGTGCCAGCAGCTTAGATGGCACCACTAACTATGGCTACACCTTC.

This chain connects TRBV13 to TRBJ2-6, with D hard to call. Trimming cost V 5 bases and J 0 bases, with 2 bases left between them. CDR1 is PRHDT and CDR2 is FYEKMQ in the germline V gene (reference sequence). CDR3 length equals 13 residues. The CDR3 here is CASSLSGANVLTF. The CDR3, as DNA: TGTGCCAGCAGCCTCTCTGGGGCCAACGTCCTGACTTTC. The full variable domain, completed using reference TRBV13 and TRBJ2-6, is AAGVIQSPRHLIKEKRETATLKCYPIPRHDTVYWYQQGPGQDPQFLISFYEKMQSDKGSIPDRFSAQQFSDYHSELNMSSLELGDSALYFCASSLSGANVLTFGAGSRLTVL.

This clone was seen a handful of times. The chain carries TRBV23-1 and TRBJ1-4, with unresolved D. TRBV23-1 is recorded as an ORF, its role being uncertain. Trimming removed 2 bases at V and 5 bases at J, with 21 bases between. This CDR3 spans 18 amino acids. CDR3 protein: CASSQREVRSQRNEKLFF. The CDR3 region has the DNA TGCGCCAGCAGTCAACGGGAAGTGAGAAGTCAAAGGAATGAAAAACTGTTTTTT.

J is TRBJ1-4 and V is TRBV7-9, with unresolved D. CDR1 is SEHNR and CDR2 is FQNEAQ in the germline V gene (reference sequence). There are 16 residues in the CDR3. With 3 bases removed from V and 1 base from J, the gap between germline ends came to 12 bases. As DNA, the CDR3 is TGTGCCAGCAGCTTGGGCTCCTTGGGAACTAATGAAAAACTGTTTTTT. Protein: CASSLGSLGTNEKLFF.

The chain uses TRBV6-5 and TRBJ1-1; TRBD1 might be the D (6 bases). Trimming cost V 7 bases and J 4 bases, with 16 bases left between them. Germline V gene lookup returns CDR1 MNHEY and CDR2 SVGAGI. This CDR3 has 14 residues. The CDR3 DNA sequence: TGTGCCAGCACCGGGGGGGCTGTGGGCACTGAAGCTTTCTTT. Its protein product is CASTGGAVGTEAFF.

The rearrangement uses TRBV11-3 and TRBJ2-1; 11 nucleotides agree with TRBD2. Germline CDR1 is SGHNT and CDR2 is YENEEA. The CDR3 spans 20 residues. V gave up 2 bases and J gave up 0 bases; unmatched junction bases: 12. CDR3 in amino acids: CASSLSPWQTSGVSYNEQFF. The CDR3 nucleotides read TGTGCCAGCAGCTTATCCCCGTGGCAGACTAGCGGGGTCTCCTACAATGAGCAGTTCTTC.

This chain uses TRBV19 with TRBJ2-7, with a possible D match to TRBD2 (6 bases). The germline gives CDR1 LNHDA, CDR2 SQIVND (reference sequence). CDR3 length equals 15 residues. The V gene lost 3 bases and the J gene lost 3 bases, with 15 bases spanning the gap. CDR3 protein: CASSISGTQVYEQYF. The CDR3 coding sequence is TGTGCCAGTAGTATTTCCGGGACTCAAGTCTACGAGCAGTACTTC.

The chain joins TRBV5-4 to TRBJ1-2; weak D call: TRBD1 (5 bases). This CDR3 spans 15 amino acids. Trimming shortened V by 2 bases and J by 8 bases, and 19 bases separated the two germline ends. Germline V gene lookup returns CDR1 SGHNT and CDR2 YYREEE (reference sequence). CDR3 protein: CASSLLNGAVGGYTF. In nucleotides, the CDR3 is TGTGCCAGCAGCTTACTAAATGGGGCGGTGGGAGGCTACACCTTC.

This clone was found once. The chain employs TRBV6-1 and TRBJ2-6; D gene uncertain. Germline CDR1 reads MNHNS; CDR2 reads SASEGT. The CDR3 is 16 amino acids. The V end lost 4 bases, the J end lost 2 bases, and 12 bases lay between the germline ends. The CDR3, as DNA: TGTGCCAGCAGTGGCGTGATGAGGCCTGGGGCCAACGTCCTGACTTTC. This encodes CASSGVMRPGANVLTF.

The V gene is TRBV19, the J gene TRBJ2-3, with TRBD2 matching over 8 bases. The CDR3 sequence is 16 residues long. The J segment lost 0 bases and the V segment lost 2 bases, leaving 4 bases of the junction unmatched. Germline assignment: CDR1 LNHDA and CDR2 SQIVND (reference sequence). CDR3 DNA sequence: TGTGCCAGTAGTATAACTAGCGGATCTAGCACAGATACGCAGTATTTT. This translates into CASSITSGSSTDTQYF.

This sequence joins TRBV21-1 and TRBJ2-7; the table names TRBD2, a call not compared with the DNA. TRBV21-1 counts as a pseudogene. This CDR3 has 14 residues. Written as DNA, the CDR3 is TGTGCCAGCAGCAAATGGCGGAAAACCTACGAGCAGTACTTC. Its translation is CASSKWRKTYEQYF.

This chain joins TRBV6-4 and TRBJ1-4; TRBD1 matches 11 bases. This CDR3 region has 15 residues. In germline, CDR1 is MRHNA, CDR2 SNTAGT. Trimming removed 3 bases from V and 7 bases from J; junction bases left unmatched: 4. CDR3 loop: CASSESGTGGEKLFF. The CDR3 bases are TGTGCCAGCAGTGAATCCGGGACAGGGGGTGAAAAACTGTTTTTT.

This chain's CDR3 is CASSLDGAWKPQHF. The CDR3 DNA reads as TGTGCCAGCAGCCTGGACGGAGCTTGGAAGCCCCAGCATTTT. The gene calls are TRBV5-5 and TRBJ1-5; D remains unclear. Trimming took 4 bases from V and 8 from J, leaving 16 bases between them. Germline V gene data show CDR1 as SGHKS and CDR2 as YYEKEE (reference sequence). The CDR3 extends over 14 amino acids.

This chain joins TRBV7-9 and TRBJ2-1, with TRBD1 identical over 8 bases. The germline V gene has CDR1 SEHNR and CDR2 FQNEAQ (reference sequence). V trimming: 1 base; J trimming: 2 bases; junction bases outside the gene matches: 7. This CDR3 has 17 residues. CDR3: CASSLGAGTGPYNEQFF. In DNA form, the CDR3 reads TGTGCCAGCAGCTTAGGGGCCGGGACAGGCCCCTACAATGAGCAGTTCTTC.

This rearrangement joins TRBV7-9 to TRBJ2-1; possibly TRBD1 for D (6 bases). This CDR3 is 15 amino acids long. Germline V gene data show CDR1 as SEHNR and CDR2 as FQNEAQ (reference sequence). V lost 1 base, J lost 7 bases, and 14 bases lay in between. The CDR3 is CASSLVGRGGNEQFF. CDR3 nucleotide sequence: TGTGCCAGCAGCTTAGTGGGCAGGGGCGGAAATGAGCAGTTCTTC.